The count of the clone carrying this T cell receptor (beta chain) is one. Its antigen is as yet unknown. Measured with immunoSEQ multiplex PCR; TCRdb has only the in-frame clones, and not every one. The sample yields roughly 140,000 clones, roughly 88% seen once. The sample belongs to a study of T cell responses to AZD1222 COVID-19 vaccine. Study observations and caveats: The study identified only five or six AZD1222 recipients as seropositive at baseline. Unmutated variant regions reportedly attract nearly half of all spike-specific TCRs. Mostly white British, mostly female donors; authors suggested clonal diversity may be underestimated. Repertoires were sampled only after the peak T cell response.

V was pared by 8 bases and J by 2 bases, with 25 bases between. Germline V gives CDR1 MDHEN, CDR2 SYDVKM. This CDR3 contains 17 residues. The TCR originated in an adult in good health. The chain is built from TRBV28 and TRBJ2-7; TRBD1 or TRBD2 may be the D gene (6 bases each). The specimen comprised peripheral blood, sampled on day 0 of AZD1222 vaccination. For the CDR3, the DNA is TGTGCCAGCGGGTCCCCCAGGGAGGTGACAGGAACCTACGAGCAGTACTTC. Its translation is CASGSPREVTGTYEQYF.